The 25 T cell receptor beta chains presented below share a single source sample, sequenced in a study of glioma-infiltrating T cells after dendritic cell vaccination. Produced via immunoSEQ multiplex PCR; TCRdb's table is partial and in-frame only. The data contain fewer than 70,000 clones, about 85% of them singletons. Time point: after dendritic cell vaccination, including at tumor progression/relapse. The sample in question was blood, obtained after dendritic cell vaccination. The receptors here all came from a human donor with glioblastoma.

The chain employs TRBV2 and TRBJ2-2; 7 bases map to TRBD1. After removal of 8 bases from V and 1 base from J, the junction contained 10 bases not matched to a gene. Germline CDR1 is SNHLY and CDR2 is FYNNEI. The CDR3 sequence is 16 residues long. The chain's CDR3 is CASGGTGQRNTGELFF. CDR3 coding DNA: TGTGCCAGCGGGGGAACGGGACAGAGGAACACCGGGGAGCTGTTTTTT.

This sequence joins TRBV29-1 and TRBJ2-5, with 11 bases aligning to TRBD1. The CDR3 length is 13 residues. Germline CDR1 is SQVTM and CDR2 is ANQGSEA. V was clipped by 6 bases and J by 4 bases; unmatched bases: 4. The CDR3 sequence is CSVQGQGVETQYF. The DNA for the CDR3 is TGCAGCGTCCAGGGACAGGGGGTAGAGACCCAGTACTTC.

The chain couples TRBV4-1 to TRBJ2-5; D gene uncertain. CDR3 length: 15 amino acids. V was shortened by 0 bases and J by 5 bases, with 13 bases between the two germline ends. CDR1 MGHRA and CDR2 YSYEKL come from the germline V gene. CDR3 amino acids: CASSQDSPGYETQYF. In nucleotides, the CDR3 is TGCGCCAGCAGCCAAGATAGCCCCGGGTACGAGACCCAGTACTTC.

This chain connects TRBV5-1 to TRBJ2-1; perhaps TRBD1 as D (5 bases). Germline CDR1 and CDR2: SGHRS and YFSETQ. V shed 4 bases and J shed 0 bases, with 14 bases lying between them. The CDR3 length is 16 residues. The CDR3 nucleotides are TGCGCCAGCAGCAAAGACGGCGACAGCTCCTACAATGAGCAGTTCTTC. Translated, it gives CASSKDGDSSYNEQFF.

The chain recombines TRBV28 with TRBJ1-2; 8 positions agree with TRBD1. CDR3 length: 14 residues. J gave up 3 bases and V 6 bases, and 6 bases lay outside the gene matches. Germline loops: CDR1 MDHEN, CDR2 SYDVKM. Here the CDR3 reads CASRQGQEDYGYTF. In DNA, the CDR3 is TGTGCCAGCAGGCAGGGACAGGAAGACTATGGCTACACCTTC.

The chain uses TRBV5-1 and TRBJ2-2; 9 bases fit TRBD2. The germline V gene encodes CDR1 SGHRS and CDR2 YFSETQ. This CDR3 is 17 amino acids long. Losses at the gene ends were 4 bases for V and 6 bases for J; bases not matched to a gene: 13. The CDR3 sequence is CASSPRAGGGAPGELFF. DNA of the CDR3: TGCGCCAGCAGCCCCCGAGCTGGCGGGGGGGCCCCCGGGGAGCTGTTTTTT.

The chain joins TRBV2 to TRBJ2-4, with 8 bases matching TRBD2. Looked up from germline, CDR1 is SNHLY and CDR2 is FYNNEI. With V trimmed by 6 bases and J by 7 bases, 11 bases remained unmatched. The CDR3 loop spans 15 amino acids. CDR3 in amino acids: CASSPGTRTWNIQYF. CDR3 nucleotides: TGTGCCAGCAGCCCCGGGACTAGGACTTGGAACATTCAGTACTTC.

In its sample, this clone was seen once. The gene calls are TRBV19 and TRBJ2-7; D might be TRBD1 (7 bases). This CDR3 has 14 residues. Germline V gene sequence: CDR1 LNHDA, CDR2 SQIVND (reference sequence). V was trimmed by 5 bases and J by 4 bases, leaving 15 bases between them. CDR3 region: CASSSDRRGYEQYF. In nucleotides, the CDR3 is TGTGCCAGTAGTTCGGACAGGAGGGGTTACGAGCAGTACTTC.

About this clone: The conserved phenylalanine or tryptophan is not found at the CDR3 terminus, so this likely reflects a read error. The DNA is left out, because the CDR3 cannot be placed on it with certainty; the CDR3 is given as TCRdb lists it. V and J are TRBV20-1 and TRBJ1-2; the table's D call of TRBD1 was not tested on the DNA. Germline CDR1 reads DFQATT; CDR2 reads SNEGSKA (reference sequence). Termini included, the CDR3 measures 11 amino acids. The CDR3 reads CSATRDRGLAS.

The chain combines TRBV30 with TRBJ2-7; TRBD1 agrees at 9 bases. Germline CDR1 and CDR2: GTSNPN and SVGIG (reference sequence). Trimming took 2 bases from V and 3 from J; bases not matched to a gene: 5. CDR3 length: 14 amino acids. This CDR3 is CAWSRQGGFYEQYF. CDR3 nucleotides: TGTGCCTGGAGTCGACAGGGGGGGTTCTACGAGCAGTACTTC.

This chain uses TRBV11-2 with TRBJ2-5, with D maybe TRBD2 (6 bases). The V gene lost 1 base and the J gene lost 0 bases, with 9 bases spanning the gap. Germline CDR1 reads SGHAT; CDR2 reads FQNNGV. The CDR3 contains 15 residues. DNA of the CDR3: TGTGCCAGCAGCTTAGGTTGGGGGGACCAAGAGACCCAGTACTTC. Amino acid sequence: CASSLGWGDQETQYF.

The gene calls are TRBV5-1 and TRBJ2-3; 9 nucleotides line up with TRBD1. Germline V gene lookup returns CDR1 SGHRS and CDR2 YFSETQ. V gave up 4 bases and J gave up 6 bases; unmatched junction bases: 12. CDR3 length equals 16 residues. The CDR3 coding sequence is TGCGCCAGCAGCCCCGGGACAGGGCCAGGGGGGGATACGCAGTATTTT. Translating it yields CASSPGTGPGGDTQYF.

CDR3 in amino acids: CASSTRSLVYGYTF. The CDR3 DNA reads TGTGCCAGTAGTACGAGGAGTTTAGTCTATGGCTACACCTTC. The chain carries TRBV19 and TRBJ1-2; the D is unclear. The ends were cut back, 4 bases at V and 4 bases at J, with 13 bases in the middle. In germline, CDR1 is LNHDA, CDR2 SQIVND (reference sequence). The CDR3 covers 14 residues.

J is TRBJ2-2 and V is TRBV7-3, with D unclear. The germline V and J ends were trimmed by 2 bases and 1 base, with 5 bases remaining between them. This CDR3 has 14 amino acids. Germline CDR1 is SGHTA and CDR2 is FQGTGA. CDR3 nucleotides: TGTGCCAGCAGCTTAGGGCGGAACACCGGGGAGCTGTTTTTT. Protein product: CASSLGRNTGELFF. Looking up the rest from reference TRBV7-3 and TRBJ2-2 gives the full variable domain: GAGVSQTPSNKVTEKGKYVELRCDPISGHTALYWYRQSLGQGPEFLIYFQGTGAADDSGLPNDRFFAVRPEGSVSTLKIQRTERGDSAVYLCASSLGRNTGELFFGEGSRLTVL.

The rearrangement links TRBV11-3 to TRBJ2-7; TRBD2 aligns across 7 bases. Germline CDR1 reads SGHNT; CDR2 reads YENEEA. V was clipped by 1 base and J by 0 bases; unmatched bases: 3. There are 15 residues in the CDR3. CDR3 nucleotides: TGTGCCAGCAGCTTAGGGCGGGGGTTCTCCTACGAGCAGTACTTC. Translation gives CASSLGRGFSYEQYF. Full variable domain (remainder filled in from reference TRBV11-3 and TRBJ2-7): EAGVVQSPRYKIIEKKQPVAFWCNPISGHNTLYWYLQNLGQGPELLIRYENEEAVDDSQLPKDRFSAERLKGVDSTLKIQPAELGDSAVYLCASSLGRGFSYEQYFGPGTRLTVT.

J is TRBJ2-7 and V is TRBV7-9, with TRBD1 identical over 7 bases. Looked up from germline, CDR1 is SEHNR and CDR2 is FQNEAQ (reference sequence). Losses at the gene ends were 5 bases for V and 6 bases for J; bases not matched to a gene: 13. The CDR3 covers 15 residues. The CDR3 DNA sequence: TGTGCCAGCAGCCCTTGGTTAAGAGGGGGCTCCGAGCAGTACTTC. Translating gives CASSPWLRGGSEQYF.

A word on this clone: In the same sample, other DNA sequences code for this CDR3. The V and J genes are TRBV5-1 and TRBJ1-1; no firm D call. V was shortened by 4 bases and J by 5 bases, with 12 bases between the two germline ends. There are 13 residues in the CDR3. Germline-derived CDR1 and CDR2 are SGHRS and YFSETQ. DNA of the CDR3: TGCGCCAGCAGCCTGTCACGGGGAACTGAAGCTTTCTTT. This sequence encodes CASSLSRGTEAFF.

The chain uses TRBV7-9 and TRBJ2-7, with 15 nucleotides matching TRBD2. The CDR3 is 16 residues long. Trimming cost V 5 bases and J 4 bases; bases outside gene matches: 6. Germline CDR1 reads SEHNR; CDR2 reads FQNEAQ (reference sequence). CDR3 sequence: CASSRNGLAGGYEQYF. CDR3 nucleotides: TGTGCCAGCAGCCGTAACGGACTAGCGGGGGGGTACGAGCAGTACTTC.

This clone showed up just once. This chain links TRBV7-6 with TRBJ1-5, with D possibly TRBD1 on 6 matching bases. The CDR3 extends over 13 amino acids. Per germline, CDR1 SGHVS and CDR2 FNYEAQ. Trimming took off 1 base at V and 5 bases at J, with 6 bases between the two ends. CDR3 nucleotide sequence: TGTGCCAGCAGCTTAGGACAGGATCAGCCCCAGCATTTT. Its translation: CASSLGQDQPQHF.

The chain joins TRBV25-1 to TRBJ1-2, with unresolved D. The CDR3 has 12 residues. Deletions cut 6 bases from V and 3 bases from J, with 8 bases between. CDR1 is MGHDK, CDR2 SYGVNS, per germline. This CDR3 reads CASSHGDYGYTF. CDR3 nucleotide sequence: TGTGCCAGCAGCCACGGGGACTATGGCTACACCTTC.

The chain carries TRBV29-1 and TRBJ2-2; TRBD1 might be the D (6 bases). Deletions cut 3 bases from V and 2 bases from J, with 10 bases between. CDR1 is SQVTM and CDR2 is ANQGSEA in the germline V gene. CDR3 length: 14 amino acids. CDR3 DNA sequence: TGCAGCGTTGAGACAGGCGCCAACACCGGGGAGCTGTTTTTT. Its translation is CSVETGANTGELFF.

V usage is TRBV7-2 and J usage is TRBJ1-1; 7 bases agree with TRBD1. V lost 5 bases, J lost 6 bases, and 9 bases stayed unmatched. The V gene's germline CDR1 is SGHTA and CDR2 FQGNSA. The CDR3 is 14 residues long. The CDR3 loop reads CASSGPTGWSEAFF. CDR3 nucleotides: TGTGCCAGCAGCGGGCCGACAGGGTGGTCTGAAGCTTTCTTT.

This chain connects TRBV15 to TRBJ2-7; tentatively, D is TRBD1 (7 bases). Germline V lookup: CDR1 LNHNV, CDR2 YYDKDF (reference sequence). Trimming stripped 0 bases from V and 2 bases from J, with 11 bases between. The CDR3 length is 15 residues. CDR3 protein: CATSREQGTPYEQYF. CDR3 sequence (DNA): TGTGCCACCAGCAGAGAACAGGGGACTCCCTACGAGCAGTACTTC. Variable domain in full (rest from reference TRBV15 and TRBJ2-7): DAMVIQNPRYQVTQFGKPVTLSCSQTLNHNVMYWYQQKSSQAPKLLFHYYDKDFNNEADTPDNFQSRRPNTSFCFLDIRSPGLGDTAMYLCATSREQGTPYEQYFGPGTRLTVT.

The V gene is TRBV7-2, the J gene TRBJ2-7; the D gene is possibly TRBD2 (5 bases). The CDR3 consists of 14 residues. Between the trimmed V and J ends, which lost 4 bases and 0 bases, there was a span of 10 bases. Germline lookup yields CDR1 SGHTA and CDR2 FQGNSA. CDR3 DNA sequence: TGTGCCAGCAGCTCGCGTACTAGCTCCTACGAGCAGTACTTC. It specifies CASSSRTSSYEQYF.

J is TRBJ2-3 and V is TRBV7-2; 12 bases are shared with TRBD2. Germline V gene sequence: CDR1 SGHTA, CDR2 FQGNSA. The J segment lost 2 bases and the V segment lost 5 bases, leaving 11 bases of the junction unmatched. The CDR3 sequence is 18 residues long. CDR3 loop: CASSPTSGGTTFTDTQYF. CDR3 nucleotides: TGTGCCAGCAGCCCAACTAGCGGGGGGACTACCTTCACAGATACGCAGTATTTT.